This T cell receptor (beta chain) emerged from a study of cytomegalovirus exposure and HLA in healthy donors. Study-level results: Later work found most CMV-associated TCR beta chains apparently HLA-restricted. The classifier reportedly diagnosed cytomegalovirus status with high sensitivity and specificity. A prior analysis recorded that most TCR beta V segments were productive about 87% or about 30% of the time. Later analysis identified several of the most significant clusters that appeared linked to common viral pathogens.

This PCR relied on a set of 60 Vbeta primers and 13 Jbeta primers. Some clones are missing from TCRdb's copy, which holds only in-frame ones; the method was immunoSEQ multiplex PCR. This repertoire includes about 88,000 clones. The J segment lost 8 bases and the V segment lost 3 bases, leaving 8 bases of the junction unmatched. Germline V gives CDR1 SGHTS, CDR2 YDEGEE. The CDR3 contains 14 residues. With respect to this clone: As yet, its antigen is unknown.

The rearrangement uses TRBV5-8 and TRBJ2-3, with 8 bases identical to TRBD2. The sequencing input was PBMCs. The origin of this receptor is a girl aged 10-17 years in good health and CMV-seropositive. CDR3 in amino acids: CASSSGGGIGTQYF. The CDR3 coding sequence is TGTGCCAGCAGCTCCGGGGGGGGGATTGGTACGCAGTATTTT.